These T cell receptor beta chains were read from a single sample in a study of graft-versus-host responses after intestinal transplantation. TCRdb's copy holds only in-frame clones and misses some; the assay was immunoSEQ multiplex PCR. This sample yields around 3,600 clones, of which just under 75% are seen a single time; approximately 11% belongs to the top ten. Specimen: ileum tissue, collected 1018 days after intestinal transplantation. The source is a human patient who received an intestinal transplant, so some T cells may come from the graft donor. The CDR3 runs from the conserved cysteine through the conserved F or W. The order of the fields is V gene, clone size, D gene, J gene, CDR3 length, CDR3 protein, CDR3 DNA. The D gene is left open where the match is weak. The size field is filled for only some rows; it gives once, few, many or a size class.

V: TRBV5-4; size: NA; D: NA; J: TRBJ2-5; length: 14; CDR3: CASSFRTAGETQYF; DNA: TGTGCCAGCAGCTTTAGGACAGCTGGAGAGACCCAGTACTTC
V: TRBV18; size: once; D: NA; J: TRBJ2-3; length: 16; CDR3: CASSPPGLREADTQYF; DNA: TGTGCCAGCTCACCACCGGGACTGAGGGAGGCAGATACGCAGTATTTT
V: TRBV19; size: NA; D: NA; J: TRBJ2-7; length: 15; CDR3: CASSIGTRQGYEQYF; DNA: TGTGCCAGTAGTATAGGGACAAGGCAGGGCTACGAGCAGTACTTC
V: TRBV5-8; size: few; D: NA; J: TRBJ1-1; length: 15; CDR3: CASSFGLVGNTEAFF; DNA: TGTGCCAGCAGCTTTGGCCTTGTGGGTAACACTGAAGCTTTCTTT
V: TRBV5-4; size: NA; D: NA; J: TRBJ2-6; length: 13; CDR3: CASSLDGANVLTF; DNA: TGTGCCAGCAGCTTGGATGGGGCCAACGTCCTGACTTTC
V: TRBV6-1; size: NA; D: NA; J: TRBJ1-3; length: 12; CDR3: CASSWGWGTIYF; DNA: TGTGCCAGCAGTTGGGGATGGGGCACCATATATTTT
V: TRBV5-6; size: NA; D: TRBD1; J: TRBJ1-2; length: 12; CDR3: CASSAYRGGYTF; DNA: TGTGCCAGCAGCGCATACAGGGGTGGCTACACCTTC
V: TRBV6-9; size: NA; D: TRBD2; J: TRBJ2-7; length: 15; CDR3: CASSSLAGGGHEQYF; DNA: TGTGCCAGCAGTTCCCTAGCGGGAGGTGGCCACGAGCAGTACTTC
V: TRBV28; size: NA; D: NA; J: TRBJ1-5; length: 14; CDR3: CASSLVSANQPQHF; DNA: TGTGCCAGCAGTTTAGTGTCGGCAAACCAGCCCCAGCATTTT
V: TRBV6-1; size: NA; D: TRBD1; J: TRBJ2-5; length: 17; CDR3: CASSAPGQTLLQETQYF; DNA: TGTGCCAGCAGTGCCCCGGGACAGACCTTATTACAAGAGACCCAGTACTTC
V: TRBV5-1; size: NA; D: NA; J: TRBJ2-4; length: 14; CDR3: CASSLDFGPSIQYF; DNA: TGCGCCAGCAGCTTGGATTTCGGTCCCAGCATTCAGTACTTC
V: TRBV4-1; size: NA; D: TRBD2; J: TRBJ2-5; length: 18; CDR3: CASSQESLVVAGQETQYF; DNA: TGCGCCAGCAGCCAAGAGTCCCTCGTAGTAGCGGGACAAGAGACCCAGTACTTC
V: TRBV7-8; size: NA; D: NA; J: TRBJ2-2; length: 16; CDR3: CASSLATRVNTGELFF; DNA: TGTGCCAGCAGCTTAGCGACCAGGGTGAACACCGGGGAGCTGTTTTTT
V: TRBV27; size: NA; D: NA; J: TRBJ2-3; length: 14; CDR3: CASSPPFWTDTQYF; DNA: TGTGCCAGCAGCCCCCCCTTCTGGACAGATACGCAGTATTTT
V: TRBV28; size: NA; D: NA; J: TRBJ1-4; length: 14; CDR3: CASSPGVQGEKLFF; DNA: TGTGCCAGCAGCCCCGGGGTCCAAGGGGAAAAACTGTTTTTT
V: TRBV11-1; size: NA; D: NA; J: TRBJ2-3; length: 16; CDR3: CASSLVGSVGTDTQYF; DNA: TGTGCCAGCAGCTTAGTGGGATCTGTGGGCACAGATACGCAGTATTTT